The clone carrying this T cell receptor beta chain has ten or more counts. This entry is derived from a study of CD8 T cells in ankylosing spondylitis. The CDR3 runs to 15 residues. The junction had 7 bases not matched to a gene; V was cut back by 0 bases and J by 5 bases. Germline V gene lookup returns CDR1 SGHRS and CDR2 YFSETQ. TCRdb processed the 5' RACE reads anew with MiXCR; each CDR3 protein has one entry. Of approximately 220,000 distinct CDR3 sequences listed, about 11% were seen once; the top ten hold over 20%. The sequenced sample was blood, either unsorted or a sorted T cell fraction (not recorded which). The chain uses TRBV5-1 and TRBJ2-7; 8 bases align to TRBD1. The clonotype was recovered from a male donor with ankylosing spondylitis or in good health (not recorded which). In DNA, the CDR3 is TGCGCCAGCAGCTTGGTGGGGGGACAGGAACACGAGCAGTACTTC. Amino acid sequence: CASSLVGGQEHEQYF.